The rows below give T cell receptor beta chains drawn from one sample of a study of control samples from healthy donors and cancer patients. Using immunoSEQ multiplex PCR, the repertoire was profiled, and TCRdb retains in-frame clones only, with some absent. The data contain fewer than 130,000 clones, approximately 90% of them singletons. The sequenced sample was PBMCs. All receptors come from an older woman with lung cancer. Each CDR3 is given with its conserved first and last residue. Fields, in order: J gene, clone size, V gene, D gene, CDR3 DNA, CDR3 protein. The D gene is left open where the match is weak. Where a row states a size, it is once, few, many or the class of an expanded clone; other rows omit it.

>TRBJ1-3|-|TRBV27|-
TGTGCCAGCAGTCCAAAGCTTGGACCGATCTCTGGAAACACCATATATTTT
CASSPKLGPISGNTIYF
>TRBJ1-2|-|TRBV9|-
TGTGCCAGCAGCGTAGGAATGGACGGAAGGGGAGGCTACACCTTC
CASSVGMDGRGGYTF
>TRBJ1-6|-|TRBV11-1|-
TGTGCCAGCAGCTTAGGAGGGCAAGGAAATTCACCCCTCCACTTT
CASSLGGQGNSPLHF
>TRBJ1-1|once|TRBV5-1|TRBD1
TGCGCCAGCAGCTTGTATGACAGGGAGGCGGCTGAAGCTTTCTTT
CASSLYDREAAEAFF
>TRBJ2-7|once|TRBV6-4|-
TGTGCCAGCAGTGTTTTACGGACGTACGAGCAGTACTTC
CASSVLRTYEQYF
>TRBJ2-5|once|TRBV5-1|TRBD2
TGCGCCAGCAGCTCAACTAGCGGGAGGGGTTTAGAGACCCAGTACTTC
CASSSTSGRGLETQYF
>TRBJ1-3|-|TRBV15|-
TGTGCCACCAGCAGAGATCAGGGGAGCTCTGGAAACACCATATATTTT
CATSRDQGSSGNTIYF
>TRBJ2-5|once|TRBV11-2|-
TGTGCCAGCAGCTTCGGGTTAGTTGGGGAGACCCAGTACTTC
CASSFGLVGETQYF
>TRBJ2-5|-|TRBV7-3|-
TGTGCCAGCAGCTTAGGTCCTACTCAGGAGACCCAGTACTTC
CASSLGPTQETQYF
>TRBJ1-2|-|TRBV11-2|-
TGTGCCAGCAGCTTAGACCCGCTTGGCAAGATTACTAACTATGGCTACACCTTC
CASSLDPLGKITNYGYTF
>TRBJ2-2|-|TRBV4-3|-
TGCGCCAGCAGCCAAGACAAGGAGGAGGGCAGCCCGAACACCGGGGAGCTGTTTTTT
CASSQDKEEGSPNTGELFF
>TRBJ2-1|-|TRBV3-1/TRBV3-2|-
TGTGCCAGCAGCAGCTTAGAGGGAGGTTACAATGAGCAGTTCTTC
CASSSLEGGYNEQFF
>TRBJ2-6|-|TRBV7-2|-
TGTGCCAGCAGAAGTCCTCCTGGGGCCAACGTCCTGACTTTC
CASRSPPGANVLTF
>TRBJ2-7|-|TRBV28|-
TGTGCCAGCAGGGCCCCCTCCTACGAGCAGTACTTC
CASRAPSYEQYF
>TRBJ1-2|-|TRBV2|-
TGTGCCAGCAGTGTTAACGCACCAAAAAGCGCCTTC
CASSVNAPKSAF
>TRBJ1-3|-|TRBV19|TRBD1
TGTGCCAGTAGTGTTGACAGGGGAGCTAACACCATATATTTT
CASSVDRGANTIYF
>TRBJ1-3|-|TRBV5-5|-
TGTGCCAGCAGCGTTTCCCGGGACTCGATGCGAAACACCATATATTTT
CASSVSRDSMRNTIYF
>TRBJ1-3|-|TRBV2|-
TGTGCCAGCAATTACGGGGATCCCGGAAACACCATATATTTT
CASNYGDPGNTIYF
>TRBJ2-7|few|TRBV5-1|TRBD1
TGCGCCAGCAGCTTGGGCAGGGGGCTATTCGGCGAGCAGTACTTC
CASSLGRGLFGEQYF
>TRBJ2-3|-|TRBV19|TRBD2
TGTGCCAGTAGTGGACTAGGGGATACGCAGTATTTT
CASSGLGDTQYF
>TRBJ2-5|once|TRBV5-4|TRBD1
TGTGCCAGCAGCCTACCGGGACAGGGACCTTTGGCCCAGTACTTC
CASSLPGQGPLAQYF
>TRBJ2-7|-|TRBV19|-
TGTGCCAGTAGGCCGGAGAGCTCCTACGAGCAGTACTTC
CASRPESSYEQYF
>TRBJ1-6|few|TRBV19|-
TGTGCCAGTAGTATTGGGCAGGGGATCAATTCACCCCTCCACTTT
CASSIGQGINSPLHF
>TRBJ2-3|once|TRBV19|-
TGTGCCACTAAAGGACGGGCGGCTAGCACAGATACGCAGTATTTT
CATKGRAASTDTQYF
>TRBJ1-1|-|TRBV7-9|-
TGTGCCAGCAGCCCCCAGGGGAATCTGGACACTGAAGCTTTCTTT
CASSPQGNLDTEAFF